A single sample gave rise to the 10 T cell receptor beta chains below, sequenced in a study of monozygotic twins with inflammatory bowel disease. TCRdb reworked the 5' RACE reads into one entry per CDR3 protein, no DNA. The sample features about 380,000 distinct CDR3 sequences, with 2.6% in its top ten. Sequenced sample: blood. The receptor set was obtained from a human donor with ulcerative colitis or Crohn's disease, or a healthy co-twin of an affected twin (not recorded which).

The rearrangement links TRBV6-2 or TRBV6-3 to TRBJ2-7; TCRdb calls TRBD2, which cannot be checked without DNA. The CDR3 runs to 15 residues. The germline V gene encodes CDR1 MNHEY and CDR2 SVGEGT. The CDR3 loop is CASSYGNLGGHEQYF.

The rearrangement joins TRBV6-1 to TRBJ1-5. CDR1 and CDR2 from the germline V gene are MNHNS and SASEGT. This CDR3 has 12 residues. CDR3: CASSEVVGPQHF.

The gene calls are TRBV7-2 and TRBJ2-3; checking the TCRdb D call of TRBD2 is not possible without DNA. The length of the CDR3 is 16 residues. Germline CDR1 and CDR2: SGHTA and FQGNSA. This CDR3 reads CASSPRRTGLTDTQYF. The variable domain in full, with the rest retrieved from reference TRBV7-2 and TRBJ2-3, is GAGVSQSPSNKVTEKGKDVELRCDPISGHTALYWYRQSLGQGLEFLIYFQGNSAPDKSGLPSDRFSAERTGGSVSTLTIQRTQQEDSAVYLCASSPRRTGLTDTQYFGPGTRLTVL.

The chain links TRBV18 to TRBJ2-3; there is no DNA to check the TCRdb D call of TRBD1. CDR1 KGHSH and CDR2 LQKENI come from the germline V gene. The CDR3 spans 14 residues. The chain's CDR3 is CASSSRQGADTQYF.

The CDR3 sequence is CASSTGTAYNEQFF. This chain connects TRBV19 to TRBJ2-1. CDR3 size: 14 residues. The germline CDR1 and CDR2 sequences are LNHDA and SQIVND (reference sequence).

This sequence joins TRBV7-8 and TRBJ2-3; TCRdb selects TRBD1, and the lack of DNA leaves this call unchecked. The CDR3 is 16 residues long. Per germline, CDR1 SGHVS and CDR2 FQNEAQ. The CDR3 is CASSRLGQGSTDTQYF.

The rearrangement links TRBV20-1 to TRBJ2-7; TCRdb reports TRBD1, a call that lacks DNA to check it against. The germline V gene has CDR1 DFQATT and CDR2 SNEGSKA (reference sequence). The CDR3 runs to 15 residues. The CDR3 region is CSASPRTGATYEQYF.

The rearrangement uses TRBV20-1 and TRBJ1-1. The germline CDR1 and CDR2 sequences are DFQATT and SNEGSKA (reference sequence). The CDR3 extends over 13 amino acids. Here the CDR3 reads CSVRATSDTEAFF.

This sequence joins TRBV4-1 and TRBJ2-3; the D gene TCRdb calls, TRBD2, cannot be checked with no DNA. The CDR3 runs 15 residues. Germline V lookup: CDR1 MGHRA, CDR2 YSYEKL. This CDR3 is CASSLGTPELDTQYF.

The CDR3 reads CSVEAYTEAFF. The chain employs TRBV29-1 and TRBJ1-1. This CDR3 spans 11 amino acids. CDR1 and CDR2 (germline): SQVTM, ANQGSEA.